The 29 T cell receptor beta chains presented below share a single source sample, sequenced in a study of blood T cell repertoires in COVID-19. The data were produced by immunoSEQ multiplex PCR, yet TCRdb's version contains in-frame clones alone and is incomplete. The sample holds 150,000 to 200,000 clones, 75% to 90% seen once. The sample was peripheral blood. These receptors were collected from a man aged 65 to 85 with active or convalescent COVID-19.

The CDR3 is CASRRGTYEQYF. In nucleotides, the CDR3 is TGTGCCAGCAGGCGCGGGACCTACGAGCAGTACTTC. The gene calls are TRBV12-3 or TRBV12-4 and TRBJ2-7; the D gene is possibly TRBD2 (6 bases). This CDR3 has 12 residues. V lost 6 bases to trimming and J lost 2 bases, with 8 bases between them.

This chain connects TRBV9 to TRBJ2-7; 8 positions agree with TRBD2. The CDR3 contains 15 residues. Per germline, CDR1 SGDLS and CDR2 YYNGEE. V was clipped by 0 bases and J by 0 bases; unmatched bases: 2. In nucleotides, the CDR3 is TGTGCCAGCAGCGTAGGACTAGCGCTCTCCTACGAGCAGTACTTC. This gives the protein CASSVGLALSYEQYF.

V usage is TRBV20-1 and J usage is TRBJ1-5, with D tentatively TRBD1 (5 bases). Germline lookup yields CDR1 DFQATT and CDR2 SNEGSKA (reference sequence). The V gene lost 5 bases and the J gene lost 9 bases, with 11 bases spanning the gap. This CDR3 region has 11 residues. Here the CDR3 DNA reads TGCAGTGCTCGTGACGGGGGGCCCCAGCATTTT. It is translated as CSARDGGPQHF.

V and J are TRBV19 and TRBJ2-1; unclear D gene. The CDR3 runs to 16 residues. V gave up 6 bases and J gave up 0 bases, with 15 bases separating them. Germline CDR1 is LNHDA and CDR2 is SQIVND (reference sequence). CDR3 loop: CASRSIRLPSYNEQFF. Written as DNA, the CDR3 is TGTGCCAGTAGATCGATCAGGTTACCCTCCTACAATGAGCAGTTCTTC.

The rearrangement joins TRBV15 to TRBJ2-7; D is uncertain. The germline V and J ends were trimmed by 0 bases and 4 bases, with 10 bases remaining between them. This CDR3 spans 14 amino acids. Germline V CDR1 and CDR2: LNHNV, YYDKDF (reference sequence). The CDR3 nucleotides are TGTGCCACCAGCAGAGATGTGGCGGCATACGAGCAGTACTTC. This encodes CATSRDVAAYEQYF.

CDR3 coding DNA: TGCAGCGTTGAAGGGGGCGGGGAAGGGACAGATACGCAGTATTTT. This codes for CSVEGGGEGTDTQYF. This chain links TRBV29-1 with TRBJ2-3, with D maybe TRBD2 (6 bases). This CDR3 has 15 amino acids. Germline CDR1 reads SQVTM; CDR2 reads ANQGSEA. V dropped 1 base and J dropped 3 bases, with 14 bases sitting between them.

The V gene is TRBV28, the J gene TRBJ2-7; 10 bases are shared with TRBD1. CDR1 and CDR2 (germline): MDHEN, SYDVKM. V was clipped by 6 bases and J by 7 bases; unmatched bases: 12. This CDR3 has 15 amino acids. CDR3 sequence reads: CASRPTGQGVWEQYF. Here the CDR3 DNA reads TGTGCCAGCAGACCGACCGGACAGGGGGTGTGGGAGCAGTACTTC.

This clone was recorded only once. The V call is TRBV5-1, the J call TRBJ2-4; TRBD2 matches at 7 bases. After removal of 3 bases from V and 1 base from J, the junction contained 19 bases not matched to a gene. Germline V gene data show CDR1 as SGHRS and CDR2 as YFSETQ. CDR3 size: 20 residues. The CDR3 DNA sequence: TGCGCCAGCAGCTCCCAGAGGGTGGGACTAAGGGAGGGGGCCAAAAACATTCAGTACTTC. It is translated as CASSSQRVGLREGAKNIQYF.

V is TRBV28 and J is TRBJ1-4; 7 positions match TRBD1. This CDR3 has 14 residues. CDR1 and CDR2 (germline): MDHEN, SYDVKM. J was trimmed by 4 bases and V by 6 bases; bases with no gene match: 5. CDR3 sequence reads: CASSTGQNNEKLFF. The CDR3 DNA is TGTGCCAGCAGCACGGGACAGAATAATGAAAAACTGTTTTTT.

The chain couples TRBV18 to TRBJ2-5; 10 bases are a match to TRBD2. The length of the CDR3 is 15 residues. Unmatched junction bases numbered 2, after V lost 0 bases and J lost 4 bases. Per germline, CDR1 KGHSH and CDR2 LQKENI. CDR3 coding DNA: TGTGCCAGCTCACCACCGGCTAGCGGGGGAGAGACCCAGTACTTC. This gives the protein CASSPPASGGETQYF.

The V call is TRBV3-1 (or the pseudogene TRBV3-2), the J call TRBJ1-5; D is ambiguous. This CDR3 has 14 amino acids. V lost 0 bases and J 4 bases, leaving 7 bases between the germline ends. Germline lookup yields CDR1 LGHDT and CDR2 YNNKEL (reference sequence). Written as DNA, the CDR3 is TGTGCCAGCAGCCAAGACCCGGGGAATCAGCCCCAGCATTTT. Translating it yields CASSQDPGNQPQHF.

The CDR3 region is CASSPKGLSTDTQYF. The CDR3 region has the DNA TGTGCCAGCTCACCCAAGGGGCTTAGCACAGATACGCAGTATTTT. This chain uses TRBV18 with TRBJ2-3; tentatively, D is TRBD1 (5 bases). V dropped 3 bases and J dropped 0 bases, with 10 bases sitting between them. CDR1 and CDR2 from the germline V gene are KGHSH and LQKENI. The CDR3 loop spans 15 amino acids.

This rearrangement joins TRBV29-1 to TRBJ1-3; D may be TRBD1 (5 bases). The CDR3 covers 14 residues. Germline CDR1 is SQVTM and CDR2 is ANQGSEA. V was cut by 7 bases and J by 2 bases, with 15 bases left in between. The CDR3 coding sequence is TGCAGCGCAGAAGGGGAAAGGGCTGGAAACACCATATATTTT. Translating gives CSAEGERAGNTIYF.

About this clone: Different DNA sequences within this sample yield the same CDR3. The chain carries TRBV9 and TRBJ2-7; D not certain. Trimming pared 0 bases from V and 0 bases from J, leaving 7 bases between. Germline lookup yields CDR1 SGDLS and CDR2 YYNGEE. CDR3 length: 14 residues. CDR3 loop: CASSVGGSSYEQYF. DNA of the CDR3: TGTGCCAGCAGCGTAGGTGGTAGCTCCTACGAGCAGTACTTC.

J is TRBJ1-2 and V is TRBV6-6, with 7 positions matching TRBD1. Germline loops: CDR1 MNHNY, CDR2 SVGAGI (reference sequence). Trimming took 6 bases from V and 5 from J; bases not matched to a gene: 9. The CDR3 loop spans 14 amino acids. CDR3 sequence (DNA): TGTGCCAGCAGGCTCCCGGGACAGTTATATGGCTACACCTTC. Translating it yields CASRLPGQLYGYTF.

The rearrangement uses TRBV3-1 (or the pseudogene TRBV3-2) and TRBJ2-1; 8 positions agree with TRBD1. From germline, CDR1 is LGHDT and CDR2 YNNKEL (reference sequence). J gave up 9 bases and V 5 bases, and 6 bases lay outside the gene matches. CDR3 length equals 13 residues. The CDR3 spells CASSRTGTLEQFF. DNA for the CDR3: TGTGCCAGCAGCAGGACAGGGACGCTTGAGCAGTTCTTC.

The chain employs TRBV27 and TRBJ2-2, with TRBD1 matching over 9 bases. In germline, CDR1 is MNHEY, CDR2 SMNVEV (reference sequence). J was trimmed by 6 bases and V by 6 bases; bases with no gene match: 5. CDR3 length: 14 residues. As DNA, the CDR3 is TGTGCCAGCAGCACCGGGACAGGGTCCGGGGAGCTGTTTTTT. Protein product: CASSTGTGSGELFF.

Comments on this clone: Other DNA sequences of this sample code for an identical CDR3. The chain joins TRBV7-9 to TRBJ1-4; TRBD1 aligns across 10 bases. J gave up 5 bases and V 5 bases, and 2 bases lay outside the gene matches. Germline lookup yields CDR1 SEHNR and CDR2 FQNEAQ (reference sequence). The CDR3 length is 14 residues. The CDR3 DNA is TGTGCCAGCAGCCCGGGACAGGGGAATGAAAAACTGTTTTTT. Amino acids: CASSPGQGNEKLFF.

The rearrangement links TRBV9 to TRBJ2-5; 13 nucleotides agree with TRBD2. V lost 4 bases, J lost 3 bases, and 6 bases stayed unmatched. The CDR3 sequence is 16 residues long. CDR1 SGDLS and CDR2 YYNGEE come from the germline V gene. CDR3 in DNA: TGTGCCAGCAGCATAGGACTAGCGGGAGTGGAAGAGACCCAGTACTTC. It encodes CASSIGLAGVEETQYF.

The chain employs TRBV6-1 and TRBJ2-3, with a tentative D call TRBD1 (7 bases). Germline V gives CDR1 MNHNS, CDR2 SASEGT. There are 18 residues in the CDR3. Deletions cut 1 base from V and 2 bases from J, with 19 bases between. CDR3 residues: CASSEVGPGGLLTDTQYF. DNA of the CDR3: TGTGCCAGCAGTGAAGTGGGGCCAGGGGGACTTCTCACAGATACGCAGTATTTT.

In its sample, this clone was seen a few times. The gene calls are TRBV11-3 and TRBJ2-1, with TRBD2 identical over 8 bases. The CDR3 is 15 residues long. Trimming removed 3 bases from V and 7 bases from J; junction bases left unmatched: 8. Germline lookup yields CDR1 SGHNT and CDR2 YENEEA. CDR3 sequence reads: CASSLGLAGLNEQFF. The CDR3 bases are TGTGCCAGCAGCTTGGGCTTAGCGGGACTGAATGAGCAGTTCTTC.

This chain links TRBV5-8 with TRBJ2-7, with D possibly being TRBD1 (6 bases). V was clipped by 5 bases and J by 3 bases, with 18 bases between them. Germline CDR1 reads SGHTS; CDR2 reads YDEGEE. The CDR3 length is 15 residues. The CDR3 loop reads CASRQGQLLNYEQYF. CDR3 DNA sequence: TGTGCCAGCAGGCAGGGACAACTTTTGAACTACGAGCAGTACTTC.

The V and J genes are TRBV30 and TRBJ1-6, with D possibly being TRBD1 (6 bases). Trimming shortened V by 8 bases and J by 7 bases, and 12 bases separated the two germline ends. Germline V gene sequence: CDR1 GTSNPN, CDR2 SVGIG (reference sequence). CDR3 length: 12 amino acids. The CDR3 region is CAEGTGNSPLHF. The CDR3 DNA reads TGTGCCGAGGGTACAGGGAATTCACCCCTCCACTTT.

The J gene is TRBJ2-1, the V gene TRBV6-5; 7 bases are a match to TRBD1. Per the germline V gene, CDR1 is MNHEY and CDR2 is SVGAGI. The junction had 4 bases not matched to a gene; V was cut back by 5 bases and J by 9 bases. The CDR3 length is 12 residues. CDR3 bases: TGTGCCAGCAGTAACAGGGGCGGTGAGCAGTTCTTC. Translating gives CASSNRGGEQFF.

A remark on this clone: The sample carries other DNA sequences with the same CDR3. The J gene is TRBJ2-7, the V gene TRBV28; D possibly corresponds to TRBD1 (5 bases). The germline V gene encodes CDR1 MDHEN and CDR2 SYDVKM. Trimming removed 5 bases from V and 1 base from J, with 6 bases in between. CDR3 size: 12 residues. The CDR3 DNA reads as TGTGCCAGCAGTAGGGGATCCTACGAGCAGTACTTC. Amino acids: CASSRGSYEQYF.

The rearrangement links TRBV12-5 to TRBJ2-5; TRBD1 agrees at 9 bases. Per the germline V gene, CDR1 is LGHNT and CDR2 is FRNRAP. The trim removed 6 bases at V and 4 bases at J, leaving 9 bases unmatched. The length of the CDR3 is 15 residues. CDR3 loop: CASGPSGTGRETQYF. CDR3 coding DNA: TGTGCTAGTGGACCGTCCGGGACAGGGCGAGAGACCCAGTACTTC.

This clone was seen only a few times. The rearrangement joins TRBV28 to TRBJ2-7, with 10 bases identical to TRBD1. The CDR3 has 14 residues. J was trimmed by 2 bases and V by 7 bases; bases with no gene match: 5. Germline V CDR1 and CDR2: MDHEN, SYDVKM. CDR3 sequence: CASNLGQGAYEQYF. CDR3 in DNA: TGTGCCAGCAACCTTGGACAGGGGGCCTACGAGCAGTACTTC.

CDR3 sequence: CASRIDWNTGELFF. The CDR3, as DNA: TGTGCCAGCAGAATCGACTGGAACACCGGGGAGCTGTTTTTT. V usage is TRBV27 and J usage is TRBJ2-2; D unclear. The CDR3 totals 14 residues. Germline V lookup: CDR1 MNHEY, CDR2 SMNVEV (reference sequence). The V gene lost 6 bases and the J gene lost 1 base, with 9 bases spanning the gap.

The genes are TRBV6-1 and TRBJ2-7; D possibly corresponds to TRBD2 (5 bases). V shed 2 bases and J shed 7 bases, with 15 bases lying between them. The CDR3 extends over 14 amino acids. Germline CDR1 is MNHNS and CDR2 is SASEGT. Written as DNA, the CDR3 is TGTGCCAGCAGTGAATTAGGAGGTTTCGGAGAGCAGTACTTC. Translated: CASSELGGFGEQYF.